These 20 T cell receptor beta chains came from one sample sequenced in a study of CD8 T cells in ankylosing spondylitis. Notes on the study in general: Blood of patients with ankylosing spondylitis appeared to be characterized by a TCR beta motif of several highly homologous variants.

No antigen is known for these receptors. TCRdb reprocessed the 5' RACE reads via MiXCR and lists one record per CDR3 protein. Of 200,000 to 250,000 distinct CDR3 sequences in the sample, just under 7.5% were seen once. Sequenced material: blood, either unsorted or a sorted T cell fraction (not recorded which). These receptor sequences come from a male donor with ankylosing spondylitis.

The sample holds many counts of this clonotype. J is TRBJ1-1 and V is TRBV7-9; D unresolved. The CDR3 covers 13 residues. The V end lost 4 bases, the J end lost 8 bases, and 14 bases lay between the germline ends. Per the germline V gene, CDR1 is SEHNR and CDR2 is FQNEAQ (reference sequence). The CDR3 DNA follows: TGTGCCAGCAGCTCAAGTTCGGCAACGGAAGCTTTCTTT. Its protein product is CASSSSSATEAFF. Looking up the rest from reference TRBV7-9 and TRBJ1-1 gives the full variable domain: DTGVSQNPRHKITKRGQNVTFRCDPISEHNRLYWYRQTLGQGPEFLTYFQNEAQLEKSRLLSDRFSAERPKGSFSTLEIQRTEQGDSAMYLCASSSSSATEAFFGQGTRLTVV.

This chain joins TRBV5-1 and TRBJ2-2; 8 bases agree with TRBD2. With V trimmed by 2 bases and J by 1 base, 7 bases remained unmatched. This CDR3 region has 17 residues. CDR1 is SGHRS and CDR2 is YFSETQ in the germline V gene. This CDR3 is CASSFGGGPVNTGELFF. The CDR3 DNA is TGCGCCAGCAGCTTTGGCGGGGGGCCAGTGAACACCGGGGAGCTGTTTTTT.

The chain has TRBV29-1 and TRBJ1-2, with a weak D call TRBD1 (5 bases). This CDR3 has 11 residues. Germline CDR1 is SQVTM and CDR2 is ANQGSEA. Trimming shortened V by 5 bases and J by 4 bases, and 8 bases separated the two germline ends. The CDR3 coding sequence is TGCAGCGTTCGGGACTCCTATGGCTACACCTTC. As protein: CSVRDSYGYTF.

The sample holds many counts of this clonotype. This chain's CDR3 is CASSLAGTSGRASLDEQFF. In DNA form, the CDR3 reads TGTGCCAGCAGCTTAGCTGGGACTAGCGGGAGGGCCTCTTTGGATGAGCAGTTCTTC. The V gene is TRBV11-1, the J gene TRBJ2-1; TRBD2 matches at 16 bases. The CDR3 covers 19 residues. The V segment lost 0 bases and the J segment 8 bases; nucleotides outside the gene matches: 10. The germline gives CDR1 SGHAT, CDR2 FQDESV (reference sequence).

This clonotype was counted ten times or more. V gene TRBV28 combines with J gene TRBJ2-5, with 13 bases that match TRBD2. In germline, CDR1 is MDHEN, CDR2 SYDVKM. This CDR3 has 18 amino acids. Unmatched junction bases numbered 10, after V lost 6 bases and J lost 0 bases. Written as DNA, the CDR3 is TGTGCCAGCAGCTTGGGACTAGCGGGATTGATATACCAAGAGACCCAGTACTTC. Its translation: CASSLGLAGLIYQETQYF. The full variable domain, in which reference TRBV28 and TRBJ2-5 provide the parts outside the CDR3, is DVKVTQSSRYLVKRTGEKVFLECVQDMDHENMFWYRQDPGLGLRLIYFSYDVKMKEKGDIPEGYSVSREKKERFSLILESASTNQTSMYLCASSLGLAGLIYQETQYFGPGTRLLVL.

This clonotype occurred many times. This chain connects TRBV6-1 to TRBJ1-6; tentatively, D is TRBD1 (5 bases). Germline V CDR1 and CDR2: MNHNS, SASEGT. V gave up 6 bases and J gave up 10 bases, with 16 bases separating them. This CDR3 has 14 amino acids. CDR3 in amino acids: CASSLEGEKSPLHF. The CDR3 bases are TGTGCCAGCAGCCTCGAAGGGGAAAAATCACCCCTCCACTTT.

The V and J genes are TRBV7-6 and TRBJ2-3; 8 positions match TRBD1. V lost 3 bases and J lost 6; bases outside the gene matches: 8. The CDR3 consists of 15 residues. Germline-derived CDR1 and CDR2 are SGHVS and FNYEAQ. The CDR3 spells CASSFRQGLLDTQYF. In nucleotides, the CDR3 is TGTGCCAGCAGCTTTCGACAGGGGCTCTTGGATACGCAGTATTTT.

CDR3 protein: CASSALAGGSDEQFF. Written as DNA, the CDR3 is TGTGCCAGCAGCGCTCTAGCGGGGGGGTCGGATGAGCAGTTCTTC. This chain joins TRBV27 and TRBJ2-1; 12 bases match TRBD2. Per germline, CDR1 MNHEY and CDR2 SMNVEV (reference sequence). V was clipped by 6 bases and J by 8 bases; unmatched bases: 8. This CDR3 spans 15 amino acids.

This clonotype was found many times. The rearrangement uses TRBV9 and TRBJ2-1; 9 nucleotides line up with TRBD1. CDR1 is SGDLS, CDR2 YYNGEE, per germline. This CDR3 has 16 amino acids. V lost 4 bases, J lost 7 bases, and 12 bases stayed unmatched. Here the CDR3 DNA reads TGTGCCAGCAGCACCTCATGGGGACAGGGAGGGAATGAGCAGTTCTTC. Its translation: CASSTSWGQGGNEQFF.

This clonotype was counted once. This chain uses TRBV7-9 with TRBJ2-7; TRBD1 aligns across 7 bases. The CDR3 is made up of 14 amino acids. Trimming took 3 bases from V and 2 from J; bases not matched to a gene: 4. Germline CDR1 and CDR2: SEHNR and FQNEAQ (reference sequence). CDR3 coding DNA: TGTGCCAGCAGCTTGGGACAGATTACCTACGAGCAGTACTTC. This encodes CASSLGQITYEQYF.

Ten or more counts support this clonotype. This sequence joins TRBV14 and TRBJ2-7; no reliable D call. Trimming stripped 0 bases from V and 3 bases from J, with 12 bases between. The CDR3 has 15 residues. Germline V gives CDR1 SGHDN, CDR2 FVKESK. CDR3: CASSQDWNSFYEQYF. The CDR3 DNA sequence: TGTGCCAGCAGCCAAGATTGGAACAGCTTCTACGAGCAGTACTTC.

This clonotype occurred many times. The V and J genes are TRBV20-1 and TRBJ2-7; weak D call: TRBD2 (6 bases). The V end lost 2 bases, the J end lost 3 bases, and 14 bases lay between the germline ends. Germline-derived CDR1 and CDR2 are DFQATT and SNEGSKA (reference sequence). This CDR3 spans 14 amino acids. The CDR3 nucleotides read TGCAGTGCTAGAAAGAATCGGAGGGACTACGAGCAGTACTTC. Its translation: CSARKNRRDYEQYF.

This clonotype was recorded many times. The genes are TRBV28 and TRBJ2-7; D is undetermined. The CDR3 runs to 14 residues. Trimming cost V 3 bases and J 0 bases, with 9 bases left between them. Germline loops: CDR1 MDHEN, CDR2 SYDVKM. The DNA for the CDR3 is TGTGCCAGCAGTTTTGTAAGAGTCTCCTACGAGCAGTACTTC. Its translation is CASSFVRVSYEQYF.

This clonotype appeared many times. This rearrangement joins TRBV3-1 to TRBJ1-4, with 9 bases aligning to TRBD1. CDR3 length: 17 residues. J gave up 7 bases and V 3 bases, and 12 bases lay outside the gene matches. CDR1 LGHDT and CDR2 YNNKEL come from the germline V gene (reference sequence). CDR3 loop: CASSQSHRQGVGEKLFF. In DNA, the CDR3 is TGTGCCAGCAGCCAGAGCCACCGACAGGGGGTCGGTGAAAAACTGTTTTTT.

This clonotype was detected many times. The chain joins TRBV7-9 to TRBJ2-3; D gene unclear. Trimming pared 4 bases from V and 2 bases from J, leaving 7 bases between. Germline V lookup: CDR1 SEHNR, CDR2 FQNEAQ (reference sequence). This CDR3 is 13 amino acids long. The CDR3 DNA is TGTGCCAGCAGCTCCAGGACCACAGATACGCAGTATTTT. Protein: CASSSRTTDTQYF.

As regards this clonotype: A much larger clone sits a single nucleotide away, making a read error possible. In this CDR3 the conserved last residue, phenylalanine or tryptophan, is missing, so a read error is likely. The chain recombines TRBV4-3 with TRBJ2-1; D gene ambiguous. V lost 2 bases to trimming and J lost 8 bases, with 16 bases between them. The CDR3 covers 15 residues. Germline CDR1 and CDR2: LGHNA and YSLEER. The CDR3 here is CASSQQEKVFDEQFL. The CDR3 coding sequence is TGCGCCAGCAGCCAACAGGAAAAAGTGTTCGATGAGCAGTTCCTC.

This clonotype has ten or more counts. This chain uses TRBV29-1 with TRBJ2-1; no firm D call. The CDR3 runs 11 residues. Germline V gives CDR1 SQVTM, CDR2 ANQGSEA. V lost 4 bases and J lost 11, with 12 bases in between. The CDR3 bases are TGCAGCGTTGGATTCGCTCCACAGCAGTTCTTC. Protein: CSVGFAPQQFF.

Many counts were recorded for this clonotype. J is TRBJ1-2 and V is TRBV27; TRBD1 might be the D (5 bases). V lost 0 bases, J lost 2 bases, and 7 bases lay in between. The CDR3 sequence is 14 residues long. Germline CDR1 MNHEY, CDR2 SMNVEV (reference sequence). The CDR3 protein is CASSLSPGNYGYTF. The CDR3 coding sequence is TGTGCCAGCAGTTTATCGCCAGGGAACTATGGCTACACCTTC.

This clonotype was seen repeatedly, ten times or more. J is TRBJ2-1 and V is TRBV4-2; possibly TRBD2 for D (6 bases). This CDR3 has 15 residues. Trimming pared 4 bases from V and 0 bases from J, leaving 10 bases between. The V gene's germline CDR1 is LGHNA and CDR2 YNFKEQ. The CDR3 coding sequence is TGTGCCAGCAGCCCCGTCGGGGGCTCCTACAATGAGCAGTTCTTC. Translated, it gives CASSPVGGSYNEQFF.

This clonotype has at least ten counts. This chain links TRBV6-5 with TRBJ1-1, with 9 nucleotides matching TRBD1. The CDR3 extends over 17 amino acids. Germline V gene sequence: CDR1 MNHEY, CDR2 SVGAGI. The trim removed 0 bases at V and 3 bases at J, leaving 8 bases unmatched. The DNA of the CDR3 is TGTGCCAGCAGTTACTCGGGACAGGGCGTCGTGTACACTGAAGCTTTCTTT. This gives the protein CASSYSGQGVVYTEAFF.